This entry lists 8 T cell receptor beta chains sequenced from one sample in a study of shared clonotypes between healthy human individuals. The assay was immunoSEQ multiplex PCR, and TCRdb's table has in-frame clones only and misses some. This sample yields approximately 2,300,000 clones, of which about nine tenths are seen a single time; more than 0.35% belongs to the top ten. The sample consisted of naive CD4+ T cells from PBMCs. Subset of the sample: CD45RA+ positively selected. The receptors were gathered from a man between 18 and 35 years old in good health. Some clones in this sample may be carry-over from other donors' samples.

The V call is TRBV9, the J call TRBJ2-5; tentatively, D is TRBD2 (6 bases). This CDR3 is 14 amino acids long. The ends were cut back, 4 bases at V and 1 base at J, with 11 bases in the middle. The germline V gene encodes CDR1 SGDLS and CDR2 YYNGEE. CDR3 protein: CASSIAGSQETQYF. The CDR3 DNA reads TGTGCCAGCAGCATAGCCGGGAGCCAAGAGACCCAGTACTTC.

CDR3 nucleotide sequence: TGTGCCAGCAGTTTAGCGGCCCGAGGAGGTTCTGAAAAACTGTTTTTT. Amino acid sequence: CASSLAARGGSEKLFF. V usage is TRBV28 and J usage is TRBJ1-4; D gene unclear. The CDR3 totals 16 residues. Trimming left V 2 bases short and J 7 bases short, with 17 bases between. The germline V gene has CDR1 MDHEN and CDR2 SYDVKM. Based on the CDR3 plus reference TRBV28 and TRBJ1-4, the full variable domain is DVKVTQSSRYLVKRTGEKVFLECVQDMDHENMFWYRQDPGLGLRLIYFSYDVKMKEKGDIPEGYSVSREKKERFSLILESASTNQTSMYLCASSLAARGGSEKLFFGSGTQLSVL.

The chain carries TRBV7-6 and TRBJ1-1; TRBD1 aligns across 7 bases. The germline V gene encodes CDR1 SGHVS and CDR2 FNYEAQ. Trimming removed 5 bases from V and 4 bases from J; junction bases left unmatched: 7. The CDR3 length is 14 residues. CDR3 region: CASSIDRASTEAFF. Here the CDR3 DNA reads TGTGCCAGCAGCATTGACAGGGCATCCACTGAAGCTTTCTTT.

The chain links TRBV19 to TRBJ2-2; possibly TRBD1 for D (6 bases). Germline values: CDR1 LNHDA, CDR2 SQIVND (reference sequence). The ends were cut back, 3 bases at V and 5 bases at J, with 13 bases in the middle. The CDR3 is 15 amino acids. The CDR3 reads CASSIADRWTGELFF. DNA of the CDR3: TGTGCCAGTAGTATCGCGGACAGATGGACCGGGGAGCTGTTTTTT.

J is TRBJ2-1 and V is TRBV5-1, with D tentatively TRBD2 (6 bases). The CDR3 has 15 residues. Trimming took 0 bases from V and 6 from J, leaving 13 bases between them. Germline V gene lookup returns CDR1 SGHRS and CDR2 YFSETQ. Here the CDR3 DNA reads TGCGCCAGCAGCTTGGACCCGGGAGCAGGCAATGAGCAGTTCTTC. Translating gives CASSLDPGAGNEQFF.

The chain combines TRBV7-3 with TRBJ2-5; 8 positions match TRBD1. Germline CDR1 reads SGHTA; CDR2 reads FQGTGA. J lost 5 bases, V lost 5 bases, and 13 bases had no gene match. CDR3 length: 16 residues. The DNA for the CDR3 is TGTGCCAGCAGCCTGATAAACCAGGGGGCCGGGGAGACCCAGTACTTC. It translates to CASSLINQGAGETQYF.

The rearrangement uses TRBV28 and TRBJ2-7, with a possible D match to TRBD1 (6 bases). The CDR3 is 13 amino acids. V lost 7 bases to trimming and J lost 7 bases, with 17 bases between them. The germline gives CDR1 MDHEN, CDR2 SYDVKM. The CDR3 nucleotides are TGTGCCAGCATCCTGATTTCAGGGGATGAGCAGTACTTC. Translated: CASILISGDEQYF.

This chain connects TRBV10-3 to TRBJ2-1; 9 nucleotides match TRBD2. The CDR3 is made up of 13 amino acids. Trimming cost V 10 bases and J 8 bases; bases outside gene matches: 9. From germline, CDR1 is ENHRY and CDR2 SYGVKD. CDR3 DNA: TGTGCCACCCTTAGCGGGAGAGGTGATGAGCAGTTCTTC. This codes for CATLSGRGDEQFF.